This entry concerns a single TCR beta chain. TCRdb derives one entry per CDR3 protein from the 5' RACE reads, leaving out DNA. This specimen shows roughly 390,000 distinct CDR3 sequences; the ten leading clones hold roughly 5.5%. These data are taken from a study of T cells expressing NK-cell markers. The CDR3 is 12 residues long. Germline CDR1 SGHTA, CDR2 FQGNSA. The sequence was collected from a man aged 18-69 years in good health. This rearrangement joins TRBV7-2 to TRBJ2-3; TCRdb lists TRBD1, though no DNA is available to test this call. Sequences were obtained from blood T cells: a sorted CD56 or NKG2C T cell subset, CD4+ or CD8+ T cells, or bulk PBMC T cells (not recorded which). The CDR3 is CASSSPLGRQYF.